This entry is about one T cell receptor beta chain. Its specificity is unknown. The donors belonged to the approximately 120-subject validation cohort, separate from the 666-subject first cohort. The data originate from a study of cytomegalovirus exposure and HLA in healthy donors. Study-wide context: It was reported in a later analysis that the same platform had been used for the roughly 110 validation repertoires as for the 666 first-cohort repertoires. General observations from the study: Rare TCR sequences dominated, though some public TCRs recurred in many donors. Cytomegalovirus status, reportedly, was diagnosed with high specificity and sensitivity by the classifier.

This table comes from immunoSEQ multiplex PCR, and its TCRdb copy is limited to in-frame clones, with some not included. The sample lists about 150,000 clones, 85% to 90% occurring once. CDR1 and CDR2 from the germline V gene are KGHSH and LQKENI. Germline trimming cut 0 bases from V and 2 bases from J; bases unmatched to any gene: 0. CDR3 length: 15 residues. The V gene is TRBV18, the J gene TRBJ2-7, with 11 nucleotides matching TRBD1. The sequenced material came from PBMCs. This clonotype was obtained from a human donor in good health. The CDR3 here is CASSPPGQGAYEQYF. In DNA, the CDR3 is TGTGCCAGCTCACCACCGGGACAGGGGGCCTACGAGCAGTACTTC.